The next 30 T cell receptor beta chains were all read from a single sample in a study of PD-1 blockade in classical Hodgkin lymphoma. Clones were read by immunoSEQ multiplex PCR, and TCRdb kept only the in-frame ones, dropping some. The sample holds about 9,700 clones, roughly four fifths seen once. Time point meaning: cycle 4 day 1 (C4D1), after 5 to 7 weeks of nivolumab. Every patient experienced relapse after autologous stem cell transplantation, and brentuximab vedotin exposure varied. Negative magnetic selection isolated CD4+ T cells from thawed PBMCs. The material sequenced was CD4+ T cells from blood, taken before the fourth cycle of nivolumab. Receptor source: a human donor with classical Hodgkin lymphoma.

The chain couples TRBV6-6 to TRBJ1-4; no clear D gene. The germline gives CDR1 MNHNY, CDR2 SVGAGI (reference sequence). The V gene lost 5 bases and the J gene lost 6 bases, with 16 bases spanning the gap. This CDR3 is built from 15 residues. CDR3 loop: CASSPGPASDEKLFF. DNA of the CDR3: TGTGCCAGCAGTCCCGGGCCGGCTTCGGATGAAAAACTGTTTTTT.

The chain has TRBV27 and TRBJ1-2; 7 nucleotides agree with TRBD1. The CDR3 is 15 residues long. Germline V gives CDR1 MNHEY, CDR2 SMNVEV (reference sequence). J lost 4 bases, V lost 8 bases, and 13 bases had no gene match. CDR3 DNA sequence: TGTGCCAGCTCCCAAACCCGGGACAGTCTCTATGGCTACACCTTC. This sequence encodes CASSQTRDSLYGYTF.

The table lists this clone with a few counts. This chain uses TRBV19 with TRBJ2-2, with D hard to call. Looked up from germline, CDR1 is LNHDA and CDR2 is SQIVND (reference sequence). This CDR3 is 17 amino acids long. Trimming shortened V by 3 bases and J by 0 bases, and 14 bases separated the two germline ends. CDR3 DNA sequence: TGTGCCAGTAGTATCGATATTGGAATTGCGAACACCGGGGAGCTGTTTTTT. This gives the protein CASSIDIGIANTGELFF. The full variable domain, completed using reference TRBV19 and TRBJ2-2, is DGGITQSPKYLFRKEGQNVTLSCEQNLNHDAMYWYRQDPGQGLRLIYYSQIVNDFQKGDIAEGYSVSREKKESFPLTVTSAQKNPTAFYLCASSIDIGIANTGELFFGEGSRLTVL.

This sequence joins TRBV6-5 and TRBJ1-6, with D hard to call. The CDR3 has 15 amino acids. Trimming cost V 5 bases and J 9 bases, with 17 bases left between them. The germline V gene encodes CDR1 MNHEY and CDR2 SVGAGI. CDR3 sequence: CASSAILNLASPLHF. Here the CDR3 DNA reads TGTGCCAGCAGTGCAATCCTCAACCTGGCTTCACCCCTCCACTTT.

V usage is TRBV2 and J usage is TRBJ2-5, with D unclear. The CDR3 loop spans 13 amino acids. Trimming cost V 6 bases and J 2 bases, with 10 bases left between them. Germline V gene sequence: CDR1 SNHLY, CDR2 FYNNEI. The CDR3 DNA reads as TGTGCCAGCAGCCAAACACGACAAGAGACCCAGTACTTC. Translating gives CASSQTRQETQYF.

The gene calls are TRBV5-1 and TRBJ1-2; TRBD1 matches 8 bases. V trimming: 7 bases; J trimming: 8 bases; junction bases outside the gene matches: 13. The germline CDR1 and CDR2 sequences are SGHRS and YFSETQ. CDR3 length equals 14 residues. The CDR3 DNA follows: TGCGCCAGCGGAGGGGGACAGGCGGGAGGAGGCTACACCTTC. It translates to CASGGGQAGGGYTF. Filled out from reference TRBV5-1 and TRBJ1-2, the complete variable domain reads KAGVTQTPRYLIKTRGQQVTLSCSPISGHRSVSWYQQTPGQGLQFLFEYFSETQRNKGNFPGRFSGRQFSNSRSEMNVSTLELGDSALYLCASGGGQAGGGYTFGSGTRLTVV.

This chain uses TRBV11-2 with TRBJ2-7, with D perhaps TRBD1 or TRBD2 (5 bases each). Germline assignment: CDR1 SGHAT and CDR2 FQNNGV. Trimming shortened V by 5 bases and J by 2 bases, and 13 bases separated the two germline ends. The CDR3 consists of 14 residues. CDR3 loop: CASSPRDGAYEQYV. CDR3 bases: TGTGCCAGCAGCCCCAGGGACGGAGCCTACGAGCAGTACGTC.

J is TRBJ1-5 and V is TRBV28, with 7 bases lining up with TRBD1. The V gene's germline CDR1 is MDHEN and CDR2 SYDVKM. V lost 6 bases, J lost 7 bases, and 12 bases stayed unmatched. This CDR3 region has 15 residues. The CDR3 DNA sequence: TGTGCCAGCAGGCGAGGGGGCAGGGGAGAACAGCCCCAGCATTTT. It encodes CASRRGGRGEQPQHF. The full variable domain, in which reference TRBV28 and TRBJ1-5 provide the parts outside the CDR3, is DVKVTQSSRYLVKRTGEKVFLECVQDMDHENMFWYRQDPGLGLRLIYFSYDVKMKEKGDIPEGYSVSREKKERFSLILESASTNQTSMYLCASRRGGRGEQPQHFGDGTRLSIL.

This chain joins TRBV7-8 and TRBJ1-5; D is unresolved. The V and J ends lost 5 bases and 0 bases respectively, with 14 bases between them. Germline assignment: CDR1 SGHVS and CDR2 FQNEAQ. This CDR3 is built from 16 residues. Here the CDR3 DNA reads TGTGCCAGCAGCCCTTGGACGGAGACTAGCAATCAGCCCCAGCATTTT. Amino acids: CASSPWTETSNQPQHF.

By share, this clone ranks as medium-sized. The J gene is TRBJ1-6, the V gene TRBV7-2; D unclear. CDR3 length: 13 residues. Per the germline V gene, CDR1 is SGHTA and CDR2 is FQGNSA. The V end lost 0 bases, the J end lost 13 bases, and 10 bases lay between the germline ends. DNA for the CDR3: TGTGCCAGCAGCTTAGCTCCTCTTCAGCCCCTCCACTTT. Protein sequence: CASSLAPLQPLHF.

This clone has just a few counts. The chain uses TRBV19 and TRBJ1-1, with D unclear. This CDR3 has 14 amino acids. The V end was cut by 6 bases, the J end by 5 bases, with 16 bases between. CDR1 LNHDA and CDR2 SQIVND come from the germline V gene (reference sequence). The CDR3 spells CASREGLGRTEAFF. CDR3 DNA sequence: TGTGCCAGTAGGGAGGGCCTAGGGAGGACTGAAGCTTTCTTT.

By share, this clone counts as large (0.1 to 1%). The gene calls are TRBV4-3 and TRBJ1-2; D remains ambiguous. The germline V gene has CDR1 LGHNA and CDR2 YSLEER. The V and J ends lost 1 base and 8 bases respectively, with 14 bases between them. The CDR3 is made up of 14 amino acids. The CDR3 loop reads CASSQVLGGRGYTF. The CDR3 nucleotides read TGCGCCAGCAGCCAAGTCTTGGGAGGGAGAGGCTACACCTTC.

The genes are TRBV28 and TRBJ1-2, with a weak D call TRBD1 (5 bases). The germline V and J ends were trimmed by 2 bases and 2 bases, with 9 bases remaining between them. CDR3 length equals 14 residues. CDR1 MDHEN and CDR2 SYDVKM come from the germline V gene. The CDR3 bases are TGTGCCAGCAGTTTAGGGGGGAGGAACTATGGCTACACCTTC. This gives the protein CASSLGGRNYGYTF.

This chain joins TRBV28 and TRBJ1-1, with TRBD1 identical over 7 bases. Germline-derived CDR1 and CDR2 are MDHEN and SYDVKM. The CDR3 is 17 amino acids. The trim removed 2 bases at V and 2 bases at J, leaving 11 bases unmatched. The CDR3 DNA reads TGTGCCAGCAGTTTAAACCTCTTCAGGGGGGCTAACACTGAAGCTTTCTTT. It translates to CASSLNLFRGANTEAFF.

V and J are TRBV2 and TRBJ2-7; D is uncertain. Germline V gene data show CDR1 as SNHLY and CDR2 as FYNNEI. Trimming removed 9 bases at V and 5 bases at J, with 17 bases between. CDR3 length: 13 amino acids. CDR3 DNA sequence: TGTGCCAGTAGTAATTGGGCGTCCCACGAGCAGTACGTC. It encodes CASSNWASHEQYV.

The rearrangement uses TRBV5-1 and TRBJ1-1; D gene uncertain. CDR1 is SGHRS, CDR2 YFSETQ, per germline. The V end was cut by 4 bases, the J end by 4 bases, with 14 bases between. The CDR3 extends over 14 amino acids. The CDR3 DNA reads TGCGCCAGCAGCGCGGGTGGGTTCCCCACTGAAGCTTTCTTT. This sequence encodes CASSAGGFPTEAFF.

The chain carries TRBV7-8 and TRBJ1-6, with unresolved D. The ends were cut back, 2 bases at V and 8 bases at J, with 1 base in the middle. Germline CDR1 reads SGHVS; CDR2 reads FQNEAQ. The CDR3 has 11 residues. CDR3 sequence reads: CASSLHSPLHF. CDR3 sequence (DNA): TGTGCCAGCAGCTTACATTCACCCCTCCACTTT.

The V call is TRBV11-1, the J call TRBJ2-3; 15 bases are shared with TRBD2. CDR1 is SGHAT, CDR2 FQDESV, per germline (reference sequence). V was pared by 4 bases and J by 1 base, with 0 bases of the junction left unmatched. The CDR3 totals 16 residues. The CDR3 bases are TGTGCCAGCAGCTGGACTAGCGGGGGGGGCACAGATACGCAGTATTTT. The encoded protein is CASSWTSGGGTDTQYF.

The table lists this clone with a count of one. The V and J genes are TRBV11-3 and TRBJ1-3, with D possibly being TRBD1 (6 bases). The ends were cut back, 5 bases at V and 4 bases at J, with 18 bases in the middle. Germline V lookup: CDR1 SGHNT, CDR2 YENEEA. The CDR3 sequence is 16 residues long. The CDR3 nucleotides read TGTGCCAGCAGCCAGAGTGGGGGCGGAACAGGAAACACCATATATTTT. Amino acids: CASSQSGGGTGNTIYF.

This clone appeared a few times. The rearrangement joins TRBV28 to TRBJ2-5, with a tentative D call TRBD2 (6 bases). Germline assignment: CDR1 MDHEN and CDR2 SYDVKM. The CDR3 extends over 15 amino acids. V was shortened by 5 bases and J by 5 bases, with 18 bases between the two germline ends. CDR3 nucleotides: TGTGCCAGCAGTCTTTCTAGCGCTTCTCAGGAGACCCAGTACTTC. This sequence encodes CASSLSSASQETQYF.

V and J are TRBV29-1 and TRBJ2-3; no reliable D call. The CDR3 runs to 13 residues. The germline V and J ends were trimmed by 4 bases and 0 bases, with 8 bases remaining between them. The germline CDR1 and CDR2 sequences are SQVTM and ANQGSEA. The CDR3 nucleotides are TGCAGCGTTGTCCTTACTAGCACAGATACGCAGTATTTT. It codes for CSVVLTSTDTQYF.

This rearrangement joins TRBV29-1 to TRBJ1-2; D is perhaps TRBD1 (5 bases). The CDR3 loop spans 12 amino acids. V lost 6 bases and J lost 3, with 11 bases in between. CDR1 is SQVTM, CDR2 ANQGSEA, per germline. As DNA, the CDR3 is TGCAGCGTCAGGGAGGGAGACTATGGCTACACCTTC. Translating it yields CSVREGDYGYTF.

The CDR3 here is CASTQYSGANVLTF. CDR3 in DNA: TGTGCCAGCACCCAGTACTCTGGGGCCAACGTCCTGACTTTC. The V call is TRBV13, the J call TRBJ2-6; no clear D gene. Trimming pared 7 bases from V and 0 bases from J, leaving 7 bases between. The germline CDR1 and CDR2 sequences are PRHDT and FYEKMQ (reference sequence). The length of the CDR3 is 14 residues.

CDR3 loop: CASSLSWAEALREKLFF. The CDR3 DNA follows: TGCGCCAGCAGCCTAAGCTGGGCCGAAGCTTTGCGTGAAAAACTGTTTTTT. V and J are TRBV4-1 and TRBJ1-4; unclear D gene. The CDR3 covers 17 residues. Germline CDR1 MGHRA, CDR2 YSYEKL. V lost 4 bases to trimming and J lost 7 bases, with 22 bases between them.

The chain is built from TRBV5-4 and TRBJ1-2; D may be TRBD1 (6 bases). V was clipped by 4 bases and J by 1 base, with 17 bases between them. This CDR3 is 16 amino acids long. Germline values: CDR1 SGHNT, CDR2 YYREEE (reference sequence). The CDR3: CASSPWGGGVNYGYTF. The CDR3 coding sequence is TGTGCCAGCAGCCCTTGGGGGGGCGGGGTTAACTATGGCTACACCTTC.

This clone occurred once. The chain combines TRBV6-5 with TRBJ2-1; 7 nucleotides align to TRBD1. Unmatched junction bases numbered 10, after V lost 3 bases and J lost 5 bases. The CDR3 runs 16 residues. Germline assignment: CDR1 MNHEY and CDR2 SVGAGI. For the CDR3, the DNA is TGTGCCAGCAGTTATGAAGGGGGCCGAGCGAACAATGAGCAGTTCTTC. It encodes CASSYEGGRANNEQFF.

The chain joins TRBV30 to TRBJ2-5, with D possibly matching TRBD1 (7 bases). V lost 1 base and J lost 5, with 8 bases in between. The CDR3 has 12 amino acids. Germline V gives CDR1 GTSNPN, CDR2 SVGIG (reference sequence). The CDR3 coding sequence is TGTGCCTGGAGTGCAGGGGGGGAGACCCAGTACTTC. This sequence encodes CAWSAGGETQYF.

This clone was observed a handful of times. This rearrangement joins TRBV21-1 to TRBJ2-7; the D segment call TRBD2 is taken from the table without a DNA check. TRBV21-1 is flagged as a pseudogene. This CDR3 has 15 residues. The CDR3 DNA reads TGTGCCAGCACCACGGGAGGAAGTGCGTCCTACGAGCAGTACGTC. Protein product: CASTTGGSASYEQYV.

The chain links TRBV5-1 to TRBJ2-2; tentative D call: TRBD1 (5 bases). CDR3 length equals 16 residues. V was clipped by 4 bases and J by 0 bases, with 13 bases between them. In germline, CDR1 is SGHRS, CDR2 YFSETQ. The CDR3 spells CASSSSGKPNTGELFF. CDR3 nucleotide sequence: TGCGCCAGCAGCAGTTCAGGGAAACCGAACACCGGGGAGCTGTTTTTT.

This clone is classed as medium-sized. The rearrangement joins TRBV5-4 to TRBJ1-6, with 11 bases identical to TRBD1. The germline gives CDR1 SGHNT, CDR2 YYREEE (reference sequence). The CDR3 has 16 residues. V gave up 6 bases and J gave up 5 bases; unmatched junction bases: 7. CDR3 amino acids: CASTPGQGANNSPLHF. The CDR3 DNA is TGTGCCAGCACCCCTGGACAGGGGGCAAATAATTCACCCCTCCACTTT.